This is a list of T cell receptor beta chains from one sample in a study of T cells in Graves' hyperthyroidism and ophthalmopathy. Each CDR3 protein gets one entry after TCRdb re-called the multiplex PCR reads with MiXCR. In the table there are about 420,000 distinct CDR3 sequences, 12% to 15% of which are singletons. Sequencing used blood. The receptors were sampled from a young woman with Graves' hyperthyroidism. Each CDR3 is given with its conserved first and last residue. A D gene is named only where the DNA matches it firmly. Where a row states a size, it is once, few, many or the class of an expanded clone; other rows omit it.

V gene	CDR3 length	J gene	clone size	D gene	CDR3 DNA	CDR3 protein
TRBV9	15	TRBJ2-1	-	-	TGTGCCAGCAGCGTAGCTGGGACCCCCTACAATGAGCAGTTCTTC	CASSVAGTPYNEQFF
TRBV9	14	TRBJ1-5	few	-	TGTGCCAGCAGCGTCGGGTCCGCCGGGCAGCCCCAGCATTTT	CASSVGSAGQPQHF
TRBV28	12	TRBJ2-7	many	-	TGTGCCAGCAGACTAGGGACATACGAGCAGTACTTC	CASRLGTYEQYF
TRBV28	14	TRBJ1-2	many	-	TGTGCCAGCAGTTTCCTTTTAAGCGCGTATGGCTACACCTTC	CASSFLLSAYGYTF
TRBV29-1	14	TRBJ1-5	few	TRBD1	TGCAGCGTTGGGGGACAGGGAGCGAATCAGCCCCAGCATTTT	CSVGGQGANQPQHF
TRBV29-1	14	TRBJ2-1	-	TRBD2	TGCAGCGTTGCTAGGACTAGCGGGAGTAATGAGCAGTTCTTC	CSVARTSGSNEQFF
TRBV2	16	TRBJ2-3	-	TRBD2	TGTGCCAGCAGGAATCCAGCGGGAGGCGGCACAGATACGCAGTATTTT	CASRNPAGGGTDTQYF
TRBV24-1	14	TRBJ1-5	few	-	TGTGCCACCAGTTCCGGGACAATGGGGGCCCCCCAGCATTTT	CATSSGTMGAPQHF
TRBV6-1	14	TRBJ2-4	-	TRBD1	TGTGCCAGCAGTGCCCGGGACAGGGGTCACATTCAGTACTTC	CASSARDRGHIQYF
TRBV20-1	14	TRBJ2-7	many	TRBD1	TGCAGTGACGCCCCGGGACAGGTATCCTACGAGCAGTACTTC	CSDAPGQVSYEQYF
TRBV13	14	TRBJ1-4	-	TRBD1	TGTGCCAGCAGACACAGGGGGCAGGATGAAAAACTGTTTTTT	CASRHRGQDEKLFF
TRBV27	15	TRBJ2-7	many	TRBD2	TGTGCCAGCAGCTTAGGACTAGCGGGGTTCTACGAGCAGTACTTC	CASSLGLAGFYEQYF
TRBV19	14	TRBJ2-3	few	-	TGTGCCAGTAGTATATCGGATCCCACAGATACGCAGTATTTT	CASSISDPTDTQYF
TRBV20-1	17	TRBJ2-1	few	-	TGCAGTGCTCCGACGGTCCGTGCCGCCAGGGGCTACAATGAGCAGTTCTTC	CSAPTVRAARGYNEQFF
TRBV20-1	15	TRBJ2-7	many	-	TGCAGTGCTAGAGATCTAGGGACGGTGAATTACGAGCAGTACTTC	CSARDLGTVNYEQYF
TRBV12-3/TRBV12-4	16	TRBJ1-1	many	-	TGTGCCAGCAGTTTGGCCCAAGGGATCCCGAACACTGAAGCTTTCTTT	CASSLAQGIPNTEAFF
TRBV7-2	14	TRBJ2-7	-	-	TGTGCCAGCAGCTTAGTTCCAGAGTCCTACGAGCAGTACTTC	CASSLVPESYEQYF
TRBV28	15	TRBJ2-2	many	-	TGTGCCAGCAGTTCCCCCCTCACGAACACCGGGGAGCTGTTTTTT	CASSSPLTNTGELFF
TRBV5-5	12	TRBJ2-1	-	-	TGTGCCAGCAGCTTTCAGGGCTACGAGCAGTTCTTC	CASSFQGYEQFF
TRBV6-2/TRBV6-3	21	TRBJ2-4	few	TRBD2	TGTGCCAGCAAGGATCATGGGACGGGAACTAGCGGAATGTTTGACAAAAACATTCAGTACTTC	CASKDHGTGTSGMFDKNIQYF
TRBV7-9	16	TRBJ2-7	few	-	TGTGCCAGCAGCTTAGGGGTAGGGATGGCGTCCTACGAGCAGTACTTC	CASSLGVGMASYEQYF
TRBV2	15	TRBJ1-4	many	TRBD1	TGTGCCAGCAGTGAATTCACAGGGGTTCAGGAAAAACTGTTTTTT	CASSEFTGVQEKLFF
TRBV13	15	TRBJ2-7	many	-	TGTGCCAGCAGAAGTAGCCAGGGACCTCCCTACGAGCAGTACTTC	CASRSSQGPPYEQYF